Detailed here is one T cell receptor beta chain. Its antigen is unidentified. For TCR, cDNA came from 5'RACE template switching, which added a universal primer site and UMIs. TCRdb reprocessed the 5' RACE reads with MiXCR, giving one entry per CDR3 protein. The table records hundreds of thousands of distinct CDR3 sequences, roughly 22% of them present only once. The data were taken from a study of T cells after yellow fever vaccination. Germline V CDR1 and CDR2: KGHSH, LQKENI. V was trimmed by 0 bases and J by 1 base, leaving 9 bases between them. There are 15 residues in the CDR3. Study observations and caveats: Sorted repertoires could include abundant contaminating clonotypes from bulk cells. The secondary response was weaker but peaked faster, day 5 versus 15. Reappearance after the booster was seen for most primary-vaccination clones, at 96% CD4 and about 90% CD8.

The input for sequencing was PBMCs, taken approximately 22 days after the first yellow fever vaccination. The receptor comes from a man aged 18 to 29 who received the YFV17D yellow fever vaccine. The rearrangement links TRBV18 to TRBJ1-1; D is unclear. The CDR3 region has the DNA TGTGCCAGCTCACCACCGTCGACCCGGAACACTGAAGCTTTCTTT. The encoded protein is CASSPPSTRNTEAFF.